Listed here are 12 T cell receptor beta chains from one sample, sequenced in a study of T cell changes during pregnancy in multiple sclerosis. The table came from immunoSEQ multiplex PCR; TCRdb's copy has only in-frame clones and leaves some out. Of approximately 50,000 clones in the sample, about 90% were seen once. The source material was CD8+ T cells from peripheral blood mononuclear cells, sampled after pregnancy. The source is a female donor with multiple sclerosis, enrolled in a pregnancy study.

The J gene is TRBJ1-1, the V gene TRBV9, with no clear D. V was cut by 0 bases and J by 6 bases, with 12 bases left in between. CDR3 length equals 14 residues. Germline V gene sequence: CDR1 SGDLS, CDR2 YYNGEE. Written as DNA, the CDR3 is TGTGCCAGCAGCGTAGGACACGCCGGCCCTGAAGCTTTCTTT. Its translation: CASSVGHAGPEAFF.

The gene calls are TRBV7-3 and TRBJ2-7; the D gene is possibly TRBD1 (6 bases). The CDR3 extends over 13 amino acids. The germline CDR1 and CDR2 sequences are SGHTA and FQGTGA. Between the trimmed V and J ends, which lost 5 bases and 2 bases, there was a span of 10 bases. CDR3 bases: TGTGCCAGCAGCCCCGGGACACCCTACGAGCAGTACTTC. Translating gives CASSPGTPYEQYF.

The V gene is TRBV5-1, the J gene TRBJ2-7; D is undetermined. V was cut by 3 bases and J by 6 bases, with 13 bases left in between. This CDR3 is built from 13 residues. Germline V lookup: CDR1 SGHRS, CDR2 YFSETQ. In nucleotides, the CDR3 is TGCGCCAGCAGCTGGGTTTCTAGTCTCGAGCAGTACTTC. Translation gives CASSWVSSLEQYF.

V gene TRBV5-4 combines with J gene TRBJ2-1; D is undetermined. Trimming cost V 7 bases and J 7 bases, with 12 bases left between them. CDR3 length: 12 amino acids. Germline CDR1 SGHNT, CDR2 YYREEE (reference sequence). The CDR3 sequence: CASPPPGNEQFF. CDR3 nucleotides: TGTGCCAGCCCTCCCCCAGGAAATGAGCAGTTCTTC.

The chain is built from TRBV2 and TRBJ1-5, with 8 positions matching TRBD1. V lost 5 bases and J lost 4; bases outside the gene matches: 4. This CDR3 region has 14 residues. Germline V lookup: CDR1 SNHLY, CDR2 FYNNEI. In DNA, the CDR3 is TGTGCCAGCAGTCCCGGGACAGGAAATCAGCCCCAGCATTTT. Protein: CASSPGTGNQPQHF.

This rearrangement joins TRBV27 to TRBJ1-1, with a weak D call TRBD1 (5 bases). V was shortened by 2 bases and J by 1 base, with 11 bases between the two germline ends. This CDR3 has 15 amino acids. Per germline, CDR1 MNHEY and CDR2 SMNVEV (reference sequence). The CDR3 DNA follows: TGTGCCAGCAGTTTAGACCTCGGGGGGAACACTGAAGCTTTCTTT. It codes for CASSLDLGGNTEAFF.

This clone was found once. The chain links TRBV6-5 to TRBJ2-2; a possible D gene is TRBD2 (6 bases). The germline gives CDR1 MNHEY, CDR2 SVGAGI. V lost 5 bases, J lost 4 bases, and 14 bases lay in between. The CDR3 covers 15 residues. Written as DNA, the CDR3 is TGTGCCAGCAGTGCTACGGGAGAACCCACCGGGGAGCTGTTTTTT. The encoded protein is CASSATGEPTGELFF.

The chain combines TRBV27 with TRBJ2-3; a possible D gene is TRBD1 (5 bases). Between the trimmed V and J ends, which lost 5 bases and 0 bases, there was a span of 15 bases. This CDR3 is built from 16 residues. Germline assignment: CDR1 MNHEY and CDR2 SMNVEV (reference sequence). The CDR3 bases are TGTGCCAGCAGTAACCTTGGGGCTACTAGCACAGATACGCAGTATTTT. Amino acids: CASSNLGATSTDTQYF.

J is TRBJ1-1 and V is TRBV6-5; D is perhaps TRBD1 (5 bases). V was trimmed by 2 bases and J by 6 bases, leaving 13 bases between them. Germline V gives CDR1 MNHEY, CDR2 SVGAGI. This CDR3 contains 14 residues. In DNA form, the CDR3 reads TGTGCCAGCAGTTACCAGGGAAACAAGGCTGAAGCTTTCTTT. Amino acids: CASSYQGNKAEAFF.

The rearrangement joins TRBV10-3 to TRBJ2-2; 7 bases match TRBD2. The CDR3 contains 18 residues. The V segment lost 3 bases and the J segment 4 bases; nucleotides outside the gene matches: 14. Germline loops: CDR1 ENHRY, CDR2 SYGVKD. The CDR3 is CAISDPGLGGTSTGELFF. In nucleotides, the CDR3 is TGTGCCATCAGTGACCCTGGCTTGGGGGGGACGTCCACCGGGGAGCTGTTTTTT.

CDR3 in amino acids: CASSSTGGTDTQYF. Here the CDR3 DNA reads TGTGCCAGCAGTTCGACAGGGGGCACAGATACGCAGTATTTT. This chain connects TRBV27 to TRBJ2-3; 8 bases line up with TRBD1. V trimming: 4 bases; J trimming: 1 base; junction bases outside the gene matches: 1. The CDR3 contains 14 residues. CDR1 is MNHEY, CDR2 SMNVEV, per germline (reference sequence).

This clone was picked up a small number of times. The chain links TRBV5-4 to TRBJ1-1; a possible D gene is TRBD1 (5 bases). The V end was cut by 0 bases, the J end by 9 bases, with 12 bases between. The CDR3 spans 13 residues. The germline V gene has CDR1 SGHNT and CDR2 YYREEE (reference sequence). The DNA for the CDR3 is TGTGCCAGCAGCTTGGCCTTGGAGGGGAAAGCTTTCTTT. It is translated as CASSLALEGKAFF.